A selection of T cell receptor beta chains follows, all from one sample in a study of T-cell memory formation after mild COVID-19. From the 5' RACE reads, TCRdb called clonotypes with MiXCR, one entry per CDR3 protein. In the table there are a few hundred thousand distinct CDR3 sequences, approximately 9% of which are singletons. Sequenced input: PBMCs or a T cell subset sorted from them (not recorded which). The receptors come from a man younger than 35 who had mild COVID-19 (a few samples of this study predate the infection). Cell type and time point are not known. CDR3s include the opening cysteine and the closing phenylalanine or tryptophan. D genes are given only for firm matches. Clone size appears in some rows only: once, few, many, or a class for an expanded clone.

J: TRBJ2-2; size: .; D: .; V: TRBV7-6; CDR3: CASSLVAFSTGELFF; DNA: TGTGCCAGCAGCTTAGTAGCTTTTTCCACCGGGGAGCTGTTTTTT
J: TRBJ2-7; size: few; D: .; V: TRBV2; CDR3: CASSEEHRTYEQYF; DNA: TGTGCCAGCAGTGAAGAACACCGTACCTACGAGCAGTACTTC
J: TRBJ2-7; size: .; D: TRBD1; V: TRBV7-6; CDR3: CASSPKPRQGLYEQYF; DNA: TGTGCCAGCAGCCCGAAGCCCCGACAGGGGCTATACGAGCAGTACTTC
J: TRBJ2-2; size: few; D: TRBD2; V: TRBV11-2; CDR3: CASSPLRGANTGELFF; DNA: TGTGCCAGCAGCCCGCTCCGGGGGGCGAACACCGGGGAGCTGTTTTTT
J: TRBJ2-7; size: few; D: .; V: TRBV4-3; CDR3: CASSQARGYRDEQYF; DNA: TGCGCCAGCAGCCAAGCCAGGGGATATCGCGACGAGCAGTACTTC
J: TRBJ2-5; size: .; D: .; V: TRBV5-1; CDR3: CASTRTSAAETQYF; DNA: TGCGCCAGCACTAGGACATCGGCGGCAGAGACCCAGTACTTC
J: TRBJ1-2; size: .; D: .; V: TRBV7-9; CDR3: CASSFIALSYTF; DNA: TGTGCCAGCAGCTTTATTGCCCTCTCGTACACCTTC
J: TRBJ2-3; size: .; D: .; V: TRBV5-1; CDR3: CASSLAVLVRQGRTDTQYF; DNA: TGCGCCAGCAGCTTGGCCGTCTTGGTTCGGCAGGGACGCACAGATACGCAGTATTTT
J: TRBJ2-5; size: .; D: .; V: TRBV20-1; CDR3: CSASPGAQGQETQYF; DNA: TGCAGTGCTAGTCCCGGGGCTCAGGGACAAGAGACCCAGTACTTC
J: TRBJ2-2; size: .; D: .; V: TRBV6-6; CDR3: CASSNNRVDTGELFF; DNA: TGTGCCAGCAGTAACAACAGGGTAGACACCGGGGAGCTGTTTTTT
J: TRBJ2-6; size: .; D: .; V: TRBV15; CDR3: CATSNGGAGANVLTF; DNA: TGTGCCACCAGCAATGGGGGCGCCGGGGCCAACGTCCTGACTTTC
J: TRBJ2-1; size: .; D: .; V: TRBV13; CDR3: CASSLGFGVGNEQFF; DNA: TGTGCCAGCAGCTTAGGGTTCGGGGTTGGCAATGAGCAGTTCTTC
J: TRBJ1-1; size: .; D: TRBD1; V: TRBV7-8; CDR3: CASSLEGWTGGTEAFF; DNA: TGTGCCAGCAGCTTAGAGGGCTGGACAGGGGGAACTGAAGCTTTCTTT
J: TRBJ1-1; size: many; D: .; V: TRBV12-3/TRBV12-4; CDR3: CASSWAENTEAFF; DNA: TGTGCCAGCAGTTGGGCAGAGAACACTGAAGCTTTCTTT
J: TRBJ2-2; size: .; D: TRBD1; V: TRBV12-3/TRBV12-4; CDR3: CASIPGTARDGELFF; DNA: TGTGCCAGCATCCCGGGGACAGCCAGGGACGGGGAGCTGTTTTTT
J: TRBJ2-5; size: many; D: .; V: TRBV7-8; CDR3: CASSLAGPLRETQYF; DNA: TGTGCCAGCAGCTTAGCGGGACCGCTGAGAGAGACCCAGTACTTC
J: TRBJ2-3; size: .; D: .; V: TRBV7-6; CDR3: CASSLAAELTDTQYF; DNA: TGTGCCAGCAGCTTAGCAGCGGAGCTCACAGATACGCAGTATTTT
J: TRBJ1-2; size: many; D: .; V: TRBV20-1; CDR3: CSARGPSDYYGYTF; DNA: TGCAGTGCTAGAGGGCCCTCGGACTACTATGGCTACACCTTC
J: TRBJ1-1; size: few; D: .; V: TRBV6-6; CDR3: CASSYSQGPEAFF; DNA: TGTGCCAGCAGTTACTCACAGGGTCCTGAAGCTTTCTTT
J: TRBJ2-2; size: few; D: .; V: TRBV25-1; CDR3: CASSASGFGSNTGELFF; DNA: TGTGCCAGCAGTGCCTCAGGCTTTGGATCTAACACCGGGGAGCTGTTTTTT
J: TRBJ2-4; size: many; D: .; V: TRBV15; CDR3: CATSRGEEPKNIQYF; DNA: TGTGCCACCAGCAGGGGAGAGGAGCCCAAAAACATTCAGTACTTC
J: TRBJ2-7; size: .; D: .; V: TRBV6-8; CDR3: CAPKSPRGWKEQYF; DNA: TGTGCCCCGAAATCCCCCAGGGGATGGAAAGAGCAGTACTTC
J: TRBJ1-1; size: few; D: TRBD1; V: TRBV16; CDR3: CASSQIRTGLNTEAFF; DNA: TGTGCCAGCAGCCAAATCCGGACAGGCTTGAACACTGAAGCTTTCTTT
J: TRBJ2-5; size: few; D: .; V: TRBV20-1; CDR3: CSARDLRTQETQYF; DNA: TGCAGTGCTAGAGATCTGCGGACCCAAGAGACCCAGTACTTC
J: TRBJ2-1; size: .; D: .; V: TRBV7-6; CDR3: CASSLIGGNEQFF; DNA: TGTGCCAGCAGCTTAATAGGCGGGAATGAGCAGTTCTTC
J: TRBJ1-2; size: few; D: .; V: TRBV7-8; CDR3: CASSSREGNYGYTF; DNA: TGTGCCAGCAGTTCAAGGGAGGGGAACTATGGCTACACCTTC
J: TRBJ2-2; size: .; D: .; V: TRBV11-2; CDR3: CASSLGGRVGTGELFF; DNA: TGTGCCAGCAGCTTAGGGGGGCGCGTAGGCACCGGGGAGCTGTTTTTT
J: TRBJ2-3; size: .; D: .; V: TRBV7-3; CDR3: CASSNGDTQYF; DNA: TGTGCCAGCAGTAATGGAGATACGCAGTATTTT
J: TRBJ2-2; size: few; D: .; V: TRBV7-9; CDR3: CASSSPGAGPANTGELFF; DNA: TGTGCCAGCAGCTCCCCGGGGGCAGGGCCGGCGAACACCGGGGAGCTGTTTTTT
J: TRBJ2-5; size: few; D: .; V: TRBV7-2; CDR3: CASSLAPQGKETQYF; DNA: TGTGCCAGCAGCTTAGCGCCACAGGGTAAAGAGACCCAGTACTTC
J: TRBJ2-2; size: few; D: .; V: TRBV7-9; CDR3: CASSLYGPGELFF; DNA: TGTGCCAGCAGCTTATATGGCCCCGGGGAGCTGTTTTTT
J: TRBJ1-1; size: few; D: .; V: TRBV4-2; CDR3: CASRTERGFTEAFF; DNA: TGTGCCAGCAGGACGGAACGGGGTTTTACTGAAGCTTTCTTT
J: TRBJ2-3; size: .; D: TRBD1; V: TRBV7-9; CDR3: CASSFQTGGLADTQYF; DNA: TGTGCCAGCAGCTTCCAGACAGGGGGCTTAGCAGATACGCAGTATTTT
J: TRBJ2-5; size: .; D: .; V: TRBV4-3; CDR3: CASSQDAGIQYF; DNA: TGCGCCAGCAGCCAAGATGCAGGTATCCAGTACTTC
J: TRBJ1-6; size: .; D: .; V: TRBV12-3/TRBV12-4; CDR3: CASSFLDGNSPLHF; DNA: TGTGCCAGCAGTTTCCTGGACGGAAATTCACCCCTCCACTTT
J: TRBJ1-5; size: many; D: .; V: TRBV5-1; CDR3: CASSLTGNQPQHF; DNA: TGCGCCAGCAGCTTAACAGGCAATCAGCCCCAGCATTTT
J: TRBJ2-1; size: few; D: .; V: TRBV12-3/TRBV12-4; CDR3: CASSLRQYNEQFF; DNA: TGTGCCAGCAGTTTGCGACAGTACAATGAGCAGTTCTTC
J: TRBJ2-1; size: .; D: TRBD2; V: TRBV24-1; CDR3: CATSQTSGGGNEQFF; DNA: TGTGCCACCAGTCAGACTAGCGGGGGGGGAAATGAGCAGTTCTTC
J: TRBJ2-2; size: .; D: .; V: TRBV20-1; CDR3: CSAGRARAEEELFF; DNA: TGCAGTGCGGGGCGGGCCAGGGCGGAGGAGGAGCTGTTTTTT
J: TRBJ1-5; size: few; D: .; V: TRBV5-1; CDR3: CASSLAGNNQPQHF; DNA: TGCGCCAGCAGCTTGGCGGGAAACAATCAGCCCCAGCATTTT
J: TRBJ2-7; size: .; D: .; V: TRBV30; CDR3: CAWRDDRRPYEQYF; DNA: TGTGCCTGGAGGGACGACAGGAGACCCTACGAGCAGTACTTC
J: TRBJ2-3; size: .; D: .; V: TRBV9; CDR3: CASSVDSLTDTQYF; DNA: TGTGCCAGCAGCGTTGACAGTCTCACAGATACGCAGTATTTT
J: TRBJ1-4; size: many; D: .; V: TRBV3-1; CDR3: CASSHVGGDGEKLFF; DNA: TGTGCCAGCAGTCACGTGGGGGGCGATGGTGAAAAACTGTTTTTT
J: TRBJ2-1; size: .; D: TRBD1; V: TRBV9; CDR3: CASSYGQGAYNEQFF; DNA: TGTGCCAGCAGCTATGGACAGGGGGCATACAATGAGCAGTTCTTC
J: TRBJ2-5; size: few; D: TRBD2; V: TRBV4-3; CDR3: CASSQGVAGGPQTQYF; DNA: TGCGCCAGCAGCCAAGGGGTAGCGGGGGGGCCTCAGACCCAGTACTTC
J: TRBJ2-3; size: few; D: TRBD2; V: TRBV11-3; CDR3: CASSSGISGDTQYF; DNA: TGTGCCAGCAGCTCCGGCATTAGCGGGGATACGCAGTATTTT
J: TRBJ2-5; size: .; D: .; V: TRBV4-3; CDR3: CARSQALSWTEETQYF; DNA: TGCGCCAGAAGCCAAGCCCTCTCGTGGACAGAAGAGACCCAGTACTTC
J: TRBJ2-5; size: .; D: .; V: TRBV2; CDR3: CASSLGAETQYF; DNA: TGTGCCAGCAGTCTGGGAGCGGAGACCCAGTACTTC
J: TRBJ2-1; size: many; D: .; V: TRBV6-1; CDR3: CASTERGETDYNEQFF; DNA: TGTGCCAGCACCGAAAGGGGGGAGACTGACTACAATGAGCAGTTCTTC
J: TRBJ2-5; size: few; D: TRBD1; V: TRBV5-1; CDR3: CASSLTGGFGETQYF; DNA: TGCGCCAGCAGCTTGACAGGGGGCTTCGGCGAGACCCAGTACTTC
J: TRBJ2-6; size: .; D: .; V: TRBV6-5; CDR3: CASSLTSTGANVLTF; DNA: TGTGCCAGCAGCCTAACTAGTACTGGGGCCAACGTCCTGACTTTC
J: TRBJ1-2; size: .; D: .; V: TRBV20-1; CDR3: CSVTGGLYGYTF; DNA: TGCAGTGTTACGGGGGGTTTATATGGCTACACCTTC
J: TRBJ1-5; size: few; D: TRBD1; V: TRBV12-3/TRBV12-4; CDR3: CASSRRGSQPQHF; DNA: TGTGCCAGCAGTCGCAGGGGGAGCCAGCCCCAGCATTTT